Listed below are T cell receptor beta chains from one sample, sequenced in a study of identical twins. Each CDR3 protein gets one entry after TCRdb re-called the 5' RACE reads with MiXCR. This sample has approximately 670,000 distinct CDR3 sequences, with 6% to 6.5% found just once. Sequenced sample: naive T cells sorted from blood. The receptors derive from a man younger than 30 in good health. Each CDR3 is given without its conserved first and last residue. Rows give clone size only sometimes, using once, few, many, or a class for an expanded clone.

v_gene: TRBV25-1
abundance: NA
CDR3aa: ASSENRQPSGNTIY

v_gene: TRBV29-1
abundance: NA
CDR3aa: SVSRATGELF

v_gene: TRBV15
abundance: few
CDR3aa: ATSREEGLSYTDTQY

v_gene: TRBV29-1
abundance: many
CDR3aa: SVDIGQADLF

v_gene: TRBV20-1
abundance: NA
CDR3aa: SGTLGAVEQF

v_gene: TRBV7-2
abundance: few
CDR3aa: ASSPRRSGELF

v_gene: TRBV9
abundance: many
CDR3aa: ASSVAGTGGETQY

v_gene: TRBV20-1
abundance: many
CDR3aa: SARRQGDGYT

v_gene: TRBV7-3
abundance: few
CDR3aa: ASSPRFGNEQF

v_gene: TRBV5-1
abundance: NA
CDR3aa: ASSPEPGQGARGELF

v_gene: TRBV7-6
abundance: once
CDR3aa: ASSLVQGDPYEQY